One sample yielded the 2 T cell receptor beta chains listed below, sequenced in a study of CD8+ T cells in alopecia areata. Sequencing relied on a cDNA template that was reverse transcribed from extracted RNA. Method: immunoSEQ multiplex PCR; TCRdb's copy keeps in-frame clones and lacks some. The repertoire holds some 200,000 clones, with 45% to 65% as singletons. As for treatment: oral pan-JAK inhibitor, 5-10 mg twice daily. Sequences were derived from CD4+ T cells sorted from blood, sampled at week 4, from a patient treated with tofacitinib. These TCRs come from a human donor with alopecia areata.

With regard to this clone: In the same sample, other DNA sequences code for this CDR3. The chain uses TRBV29-1 and TRBJ2-5; unclear D gene. Trimming left V 4 bases short and J 4 bases short, with 7 bases between. The CDR3 has 11 residues. The germline V gene has CDR1 SQVTM and CDR2 ANQGSEA. CDR3 nucleotides: TGCAGCGTTGTATTAGGAGAGACCCAGTACTTC. Its translation: CSVVLGETQYF.

This sequence joins TRBV30 and TRBJ2-5, with D hard to call. The CDR3 length is 13 residues. Germline loops: CDR1 GTSNPN, CDR2 SVGIG (reference sequence). V shed 0 bases and J shed 5 bases, with 10 bases lying between them. CDR3 region: CAWSVQRQETQYF. DNA of the CDR3: TGTGCCTGGAGTGTGCAGCGCCAGGAGACCCAGTACTTC.